This T cell receptor beta chain was sequenced during a study of T cells in narcolepsy. Study-wide findings and caveats: In some patient and control memory CD4+ samples, autoreactive clones were absent. Same-patient CSF and blood CD4+ T cell clonotypes included HCRT-specific and TRIB2-specific autoreactive ones.

This CDR3 has 14 residues. Germline CDR1 is SGHRS and CDR2 is YFSETQ. Trimming pared 3 bases from V and 1 base from J, leaving 9 bases between. A note on this clone: Its antigen is unidentified. The sample contains more than one DNA sequence encoding this CDR3.

Using immunoSEQ multiplex PCR, the repertoire was profiled, and TCRdb retains in-frame clones only, with some absent. The table lists tens of thousands of clones, about four fifths of them singletons. The sequence came from a human donor with narcolepsy. The chain joins TRBV5-1 to TRBJ2-3, with D perhaps matching TRBD1 (5 bases). Sequencing was done on a sample of CD45RA- memory CD4+ T cells from PBMCs. CDR3 residues: CASSSLRGTDTQYF. CDR3 bases: TGCGCCAGCAGCTCCCTCAGGGGCACAGATACGCAGTATTTT.